The T cell receptor beta chain under discussion was sequenced for a study of memory CD4+ T cells and cytomegalovirus serostatus. Here immunoSEQ multiplex PCR was the method, and the copy in TCRdb shows in-frame clones only, minus some. Of some 95,000 clones listed, 75% to 85% are singletons. Germline-derived CDR1 and CDR2 are SGHRS and YFSETQ. The CDR3 covers 13 residues. Single viable CD3+CD4+CD8-CD45RO+ cells were sorted as the memory CD4+ T cells. Positive selection with CD4 microbeads enriched total CD4+ T cells. With regard to this clone: Its target is unknown. A junction boundary mismatches the germline segment, possibly from a read error.

Study results and limitations: The CMV-associated TCR signature appears largely within the CD4+ memory repertoire. About 40% of the roughly 150 known CMV-associated TCRbeta sequences appeared in CD4+ memory.

The source is an adult in good health and CMV-seropositive. Sample: memory CD4+ T cells from blood. The chain combines TRBV5-1 with TRBJ2-1; possibly TRBD1 for D (5 bases). The chain's CDR3 is CASSFEGAPTVLF. CDR3 sequence (DNA): TGCGCCAGCAGCTTCGAAGGGGCGCCAACGGTGCTCTTC.